Listed here are 32 T cell receptor beta chains from one sample, sequenced in a study of cytomegalovirus exposure and HLA in healthy donors. Measured with immunoSEQ multiplex PCR; TCRdb has only the in-frame clones, and not every one. Seen here are over 120,000 clones, 89% observed once, and the top ten hold about 8.2%. Sequenced input: PBMCs. These receptors originate from a woman younger than 35 in good health and CMV-seropositive.

In this sample, this clone turned up once. The rearrangement joins TRBV11-3 to TRBJ2-3; 9 bases fit TRBD2. J lost 7 bases, V lost 3 bases, and 11 bases had no gene match. The CDR3 sequence is 16 residues long. The germline V gene has CDR1 SGHNT and CDR2 YENEEA. The CDR3 region is CASSLDSSGGSNTQYF. In nucleotides, the CDR3 is TGTGCCAGCAGCTTGGACAGCAGCGGGGGGAGCAATACGCAGTATTTT.

This clone came up once. The genes are TRBV6-1 and TRBJ1-1; D remains unclear. The ends were cut back, 7 bases at V and 6 bases at J, with 12 bases in the middle. The length of the CDR3 is 12 residues. CDR1 and CDR2 from the germline V gene are MNHNS and SASEGT. The CDR3 region is CASIPGGPEAFF. DNA of the CDR3: TGTGCCAGCATACCCGGAGGTCCTGAAGCTTTCTTT.

The rearrangement joins TRBV27 to TRBJ2-4; 11 nucleotides match TRBD2. The CDR3 has 18 residues. V lost 4 bases, J lost 6 bases, and 14 bases stayed unmatched. Germline CDR1 and CDR2: MNHEY and SMNVEV (reference sequence). As DNA, the CDR3 is TGTGCCAGCAGTTCTCTTGCCACTAGCGGGGGTCGTAGAAACATTCAGTACTTC. It encodes CASSSLATSGGRRNIQYF.

This chain uses TRBV7-9 with TRBJ1-1; D is perhaps TRBD1 (6 bases). The CDR3 sequence is 16 residues long. V lost 7 bases to trimming and J lost 1 base, with 19 bases between them. The germline CDR1 and CDR2 sequences are SEHNR and FQNEAQ (reference sequence). The CDR3 protein is CASTFSPGQGNTEAFF. CDR3 in DNA: TGTGCCAGCACGTTCTCCCCGGGACAAGGGAACACTGAAGCTTTCTTT.

In this sample, this clone turned up once. The rearrangement links TRBV6-6 to TRBJ2-3; 8 nucleotides line up with TRBD2. Trimming removed 2 bases from V and 2 bases from J; junction bases left unmatched: 3. From germline, CDR1 is MNHNY and CDR2 SVGAGI (reference sequence). This CDR3 has 15 residues. The CDR3 region is CASSYRGGYTDTQYF. The DNA for the CDR3 is TGTGCCAGCAGTTACCGGGGGGGTTACACAGATACGCAGTATTTT.

The rearrangement links TRBV6-5 to TRBJ2-3; 10 bases are a match to TRBD2. Looked up from germline, CDR1 is MNHEY and CDR2 is SVGAGI. V lost 4 bases and J lost 4; bases outside the gene matches: 5. This CDR3 contains 15 residues. The CDR3 bases are TGTGCCAGCAGTTCAGAGCGGGGGGGTCCAGATACGCAGTATTTT. This translates into CASSSERGGPDTQYF.

This chain uses TRBV20-1 with TRBJ2-3; D not certain. CDR3 length: 11 amino acids. Between the trimmed V and J ends, which lost 8 bases and 0 bases, there was a span of 6 bases. The V gene's germline CDR1 is DFQATT and CDR2 SNEGSKA (reference sequence). Here the CDR3 DNA reads TGCAGTTGGAGTAGCACAGATACGCAGTATTTT. Its protein product is CSWSSTDTQYF.

The rearrangement links TRBV30 to TRBJ1-4; D may be TRBD1 (5 bases). Trimming left V 5 bases short and J 7 bases short, with 20 bases between. The CDR3 consists of 15 residues. The germline gives CDR1 GTSNPN, CDR2 SVGIG (reference sequence). Here the CDR3 reads CAWGPGLAEGEKLFF. The CDR3, as DNA: TGTGCCTGGGGCCCGGGACTCGCGGAGGGTGAAAAACTGTTTTTT.

The chain combines TRBV29-1 with TRBJ1-2; D not certain. The CDR3 consists of 14 residues. The V end was cut by 5 bases, the J end by 0 bases, with 13 bases between. CDR1 SQVTM and CDR2 ANQGSEA come from the germline V gene. CDR3 sequence reads: CSVRSSGANYGYTF. CDR3 DNA: TGCAGCGTTCGGTCCTCCGGGGCTAACTATGGCTACACCTTC.

The J gene is TRBJ2-7, the V gene TRBV7-9; 11 bases fit TRBD2. CDR1 and CDR2 (germline): SEHNR, FQNEAQ (reference sequence). The CDR3 runs 15 residues. V shed 4 bases and J 4 bases; nucleotides not matched to a gene: 6. CDR3 loop: CASSYASGGSYEQYF. The CDR3 bases are TGTGCCAGCAGCTACGCTAGCGGGGGGTCTTACGAGCAGTACTTC. Full variable domain (remainder filled in from reference TRBV7-9 and TRBJ2-7): DTGVSQNPRHKITKRGQNVTFRCDPISEHNRLYWYRQTLGQGPEFLTYFQNEAQLEKSRLLSDRFSAERPKGSFSTLEIQRTEQGDSAMYLCASSYASGGSYEQYFGPGTRLTVT.

This chain connects TRBV6-6 to TRBJ1-5; a possible D gene is TRBD1 (5 bases). V lost 8 bases to trimming and J lost 7 bases, with 15 bases between them. CDR1 is MNHNY and CDR2 is SVGAGI in the germline V gene (reference sequence). The CDR3 sequence is 13 residues long. The CDR3 coding sequence is TGTGCCAGCTTCGGGGGGTTTGGGCAGCCCCAGCATTTT. It is translated as CASFGGFGQPQHF.

V usage is TRBV27 and J usage is TRBJ1-1, with 9 bases matching TRBD1. Germline CDR1 and CDR2: MNHEY and SMNVEV (reference sequence). The ends lost 3 bases at V and 5 bases at J; junction bases unmatched: 7. This CDR3 spans 15 amino acids. Here the CDR3 reads CASSFTGTGQTEAFF. The CDR3 nucleotides are TGTGCCAGCAGTTTCACCGGGACAGGGCAAACTGAAGCTTTCTTT.

With respect to this clone: The sample holds other DNA sequences that translate to the same CDR3. This chain joins TRBV7-8 and TRBJ2-7; 7 nucleotides line up with TRBD1. The CDR3 consists of 15 residues. After removal of 4 bases from V and 1 base from J, the junction contained 7 bases not matched to a gene. CDR1 and CDR2 (germline): SGHVS, FQNEAQ. CDR3 sequence reads: CASSSRQGPSYEQYF. The CDR3 DNA sequence: TGTGCCAGCAGCTCCCGACAGGGCCCGTCCTACGAGCAGTACTTC.

The chain combines TRBV27 with TRBJ2-7; D may be TRBD1 (7 bases). Germline CDR1 reads MNHEY; CDR2 reads SMNVEV (reference sequence). V lost 5 bases, J lost 5 bases, and 16 bases lay in between. This CDR3 spans 14 amino acids. The CDR3 DNA reads as TGTGCCAGCAGTCCCCGAGCAGGGGGGAACGAGCAGTACTTC. Translating gives CASSPRAGGNEQYF.

The chain carries TRBV7-6 and TRBJ2-3; weak D call: TRBD1 (6 bases). CDR1 SGHVS and CDR2 FNYEAQ come from the germline V gene. The CDR3 is made up of 17 amino acids. Trimming pared 4 bases from V and 0 bases from J, leaving 17 bases between. The CDR3 DNA sequence: TGTGCCAGCAGCTCGCCCCTCACAGGGCCTAGCACAGATACGCAGTATTTT. Translation gives CASSSPLTGPSTDTQYF.

V is TRBV10-3 and J is TRBJ1-1; TRBD1 agrees at 9 bases. The trim removed 2 bases at V and 4 bases at J, leaving 11 bases unmatched. The CDR3 length is 17 residues. The germline V gene has CDR1 ENHRY and CDR2 SYGVKD. CDR3 coding DNA: TGTGCCATCAGTGAGGGGGGACAGGGATGGGTTACCACTGAAGCTTTCTTT. Protein product: CAISEGGQGWVTTEAFF.

The genes are TRBV5-1 and TRBJ2-2, with unresolved D. V was shortened by 0 bases and J by 2 bases, with 8 bases between the two germline ends. The CDR3 has 15 residues. CDR1 SGHRS and CDR2 YFSETQ come from the germline V gene. The chain's CDR3 is CASSLGQINTGELFF. The CDR3, as DNA: TGCGCCAGCAGCTTGGGCCAGATTAACACCGGGGAGCTGTTTTTT.

V gene TRBV28 combines with J gene TRBJ2-5; D not resolved. The CDR3 extends over 12 amino acids. Germline-derived CDR1 and CDR2 are MDHEN and SYDVKM. V lost 5 bases and J lost 4, with 8 bases in between. The CDR3 spells CASSRSVETQYF. The CDR3 DNA reads as TGTGCCAGCAGTCGGAGCGTAGAGACCCAGTACTTC.

The chain is built from TRBV19 and TRBJ1-2; D might be TRBD1 (6 bases). The germline CDR1 and CDR2 sequences are LNHDA and SQIVND (reference sequence). The CDR3 covers 12 residues. Deletions cut 6 bases from V and 2 bases from J, with 7 bases between. The CDR3 sequence: CASRGGNYGYTF. For the CDR3, the DNA is TGTGCCAGTAGAGGGGGAAACTATGGCTACACCTTC.

V is TRBV7-2 and J is TRBJ2-7, with D tentatively TRBD2 (5 bases). The CDR3 consists of 14 residues. The germline V and J ends were trimmed by 5 bases and 1 base, with 12 bases remaining between them. Germline-derived CDR1 and CDR2 are SGHTA and FQGNSA. CDR3 DNA: TGTGCCAGCAGCCTGATGGGAGTGTCCTACGAGCAGTACTTC. It codes for CASSLMGVSYEQYF.

The chain uses TRBV4-3 and TRBJ1-1; no definite D call. With 4 bases removed from V and 3 bases from J, the gap between germline ends came to 9 bases. Germline V CDR1 and CDR2: LGHNA, YSLEER. CDR3 size: 13 residues. CDR3 sequence reads: CASSPSRDTEAFF. The CDR3 region has the DNA TGCGCCAGCAGCCCCTCGCGGGACACTGAAGCTTTCTTT.

The chain uses TRBV5-6 and TRBJ2-3, with TRBD2 matching 10 bases. This CDR3 contains 15 residues. The V gene's germline CDR1 is SGHDT and CDR2 YYEEEE. The ends lost 4 bases at V and 2 bases at J; junction bases unmatched: 4. The CDR3 nucleotides read TGTGCCAGCAGCCCAGCGGGGGGGATCACAGATACGCAGTATTTT. It is translated as CASSPAGGITDTQYF.

The V and J genes are TRBV18 and TRBJ1-4, with 9 bases that match TRBD1. CDR1 is KGHSH and CDR2 is LQKENI in the germline V gene. The CDR3 has 14 amino acids. V dropped 5 bases and J dropped 8; count of bases not matched to a gene: 6. The CDR3 is CASSEGQGNEKLFF. The CDR3 nucleotides read TGTGCCAGCTCAGAGGGACAGGGAAACGAAAAACTGTTTTTT.

As DNA, the CDR3 is TGTGCCAGCTCACCACCTGGACAGGGTTGGGCTGAAGCTTTCTTT. Encoded protein: CASSPPGQGWAEAFF. This chain links TRBV18 with TRBJ1-1; 8 bases match TRBD1. This CDR3 is built from 15 residues. Trimming took 0 bases from V and 6 from J; bases not matched to a gene: 6. From germline, CDR1 is KGHSH and CDR2 LQKENI. Full variable domain (remainder filled in from reference TRBV18 and TRBJ1-1): NAGVMQNPRHLVRRRGQEARLRCSPMKGHSHVYWYRQLPEEGLKFMVYLQKENIIDESGMPKERFSAEFPKEGPSILRIQQVVRGDSAAYFCASSPPGQGWAEAFFGQGTRLTVV.

The V gene is TRBV19, the J gene TRBJ1-5; D unclear. The germline CDR1 and CDR2 sequences are LNHDA and SQIVND (reference sequence). The CDR3 runs 14 residues. V lost 8 bases and J 1 base, leaving 12 bases between the germline ends. The CDR3 DNA reads TGTGCCAGTGACTCCCGGGAAAGCAATCAGCCCCAGCATTTT. Translated, it gives CASDSRESNQPQHF.

The chain carries TRBV28 and TRBJ1-1; the D gene is possibly TRBD1 (6 bases). Trimming removed 5 bases at V and 3 bases at J, with 19 bases between. Germline CDR1 and CDR2: MDHEN and SYDVKM. The CDR3 is 16 amino acids. CDR3 loop: CASSRRTALTHTEAFF. The CDR3 DNA follows: TGTGCCAGCAGTAGGAGGACAGCCTTAACTCACACTGAAGCTTTCTTT.

This rearrangement joins TRBV27 to TRBJ2-2, with 9 bases lining up with TRBD1. Germline V gives CDR1 MNHEY, CDR2 SMNVEV (reference sequence). The CDR3 has 17 amino acids. The J segment lost 6 bases and the V segment lost 4 bases, leaving 12 bases of the junction unmatched. The CDR3 is CASSWQPTGGRAGELFF. Written as DNA, the CDR3 is TGTGCCAGCAGTTGGCAACCGACAGGGGGTCGCGCCGGGGAGCTGTTTTTT.

The gene calls are TRBV7-8 and TRBJ2-1; D is possibly TRBD1 (5 bases). CDR3 length: 15 residues. Trimming shortened V by 4 bases and J by 9 bases, and 19 bases separated the two germline ends. Germline loops: CDR1 SGHVS, CDR2 FQNEAQ. The CDR3 region has the DNA TGTGCCAGCAGCTCCACCGGGTCCTATACAGGTGAGCAGTTCTTC. Its translation: CASSSTGSYTGEQFF.

This clone was counted a single time. The rearrangement uses TRBV30 and TRBJ2-5; D unclear. Trimming shortened V by 2 bases and J by 2 bases, and 6 bases separated the two germline ends. Looked up from germline, CDR1 is GTSNPN and CDR2 is SVGIG (reference sequence). CDR3 length: 12 amino acids. The CDR3 sequence is CAWSQSQETQYF. CDR3 DNA: TGTGCCTGGAGTCAATCACAAGAGACCCAGTACTTC.

The V call is TRBV5-4, the J call TRBJ2-3; a weak D match, TRBD1 (6 bases). Trimming removed 0 bases from V and 3 bases from J, with 14 bases in between. This CDR3 is built from 16 residues. CDR1 is SGHNT, CDR2 YYREEE, per germline (reference sequence). The CDR3 nucleotides read TGTGCCAGCAGCTTGGGCCAGGGGTGGGGGACAGATACGCAGTATTTT. Translation gives CASSLGQGWGTDTQYF.

V is TRBV27 and J is TRBJ2-5, with D perhaps TRBD1 (5 bases). Germline CDR1 is MNHEY and CDR2 is SMNVEV (reference sequence). The V end was cut by 7 bases, the J end by 5 bases, with 14 bases between. The CDR3 runs 13 residues. CDR3 protein: CASKGEMRETQYF. Written as DNA, the CDR3 is TGTGCCAGCAAAGGGGAAATGAGGGAGACCCAGTACTTC.

The rearrangement uses TRBV9 and TRBJ2-5, with 9 bases that match TRBD1. This CDR3 contains 15 residues. V was pared by 2 bases and J by 5 bases, with 7 bases of the junction left unmatched. The germline gives CDR1 SGDLS, CDR2 YYNGEE. The CDR3 region has the DNA TGTGCCAGCAGCGTCCGGGACAGGGCCTATGAGACCCAGTACTTC. Residues: CASSVRDRAYETQYF.